This T cell receptor (beta chain) was found in a study of blood T cells in healthy people across ages (dated by TCRdb to between 2015 and 2017). For the wider study: In model experiments, template switching captured roughly one uniquely barcoded TCR beta cDNA molecule for every two T cells. Using deep sequencing normalized with unique cDNA molecular identifiers, the study measured how TCR beta repertoire diversity changes with age. For two donors (one aged 18 to 30 and one aged 80 or older), the study analyzed two additional independent replicas of 1 million unique cDNA reads from the same blood draw. The donors were divided into four age groups: young (average approximately 16 years), middle-aged (around 37), aged (about 60) and long-lived (82). Summary of the overall study and its limitations: Compared with the aged group, the long-lived group had more naive CD4+ T cells, fewer expanded clones and increased TCR diversity, a pattern suggesting age selection. Since profiling was done on bulk unsorted PBMCs, naive and antigen-experienced compartments could not be conclusively compared. As age increased, observed TCR beta diversity per million T cells dropped in a roughly linear way, and a significant reduction was already evident by age 40. The CMV infection status of donors was not known, potentially confounding age-related changes in expanded clonotypes. Total diversity estimates from one million sequenced T cells were considered lower bounds and underestimates. Observed TCR beta diversity correlated strongly with the percentage of naive T cells measured by flow cytometry.

Deletion took 7 bases off V and 4 bases off J, with a span of 16 bases between the germline ends. Reading from cysteine to phenylalanine, the CDR3 counts 14 amino acids. This entry keeps only the CDR3 DNA: 42 bases, framed from base 1. According to the germline V gene, CDR1 reads MDHEN and CDR2 reads SYDVKM. Points on this clonotype: The clone's antigen remains unknown. Qualities for individual bases were not recorded, and no much larger clone is one base off.

The 35 to 40 donors, aged about 6 to 95 years, were systemically healthy Caucasian individuals from Russia. Approximately 9.3 milliliters of peripheral blood were drawn from each donor into EDTA-treated Vacutainer tubes. Ficoll-Paque density-gradient centrifugation was used to isolate PBMCs, with at least 7 million obtained per sample. Total RNA, at least 6 micrograms per sample, was extracted from PBMCs with Trizol reagent. The percentages of naive CD45RAhigh/CD27high T cells were determined by flow cytometry on a PBMC aliquot from every donor. The library relied on 5' RACE. These reads were obtained on an Illumina HiSeq 2500. A second PCR of roughly 7 to 11 cycles was performed with a sample-barcoded 5' primer and a J-beta primer mix. A template-switch 5' adaptor carrying 12 random nucleotides introduced a unique molecular identifier onto each TCR beta cDNA molecule. Each sample yielded at least 3 million CDR3-containing paired-end reads. First-strand cDNA synthesis was performed from all RNA using the Mint cDNA synthesis kit, with priming by a TRBC-specific oligonucleotide. After uracil-DNA glycosylase treatment, a first 18-cycle PCR used universal primers M1SS and BC2_uni_R on all cDNA. Under the source paper's analysis protocol: For normalization, 1 million high-quality reads, each with a distinct molecular identifier, were randomly selected from each sample. Instead of being binned into consensus sequences, reads that shared molecular identifiers were thrown out. CDR3 identification, clonotype clustering and error correction used MiTCR with a Q25 quality threshold and the strictest error-elimination algorithm. A nonparametric unseen species model with Euler transformation was used to estimate a lower bound on total TCR beta diversity. TCRdb passed the public sequencing reads through fastp at Q25 and MiXCR, retaining productive beta sequences. Each entry merges the rows of one CDR3 protein and shows their most common DNA and genes. These V and J calls are TCRdb output, not the study's own analysis. The table for this sample lists around 700,000 distinct CDR3 sequences; about 25% of them were counted only once. Under 10% of the sample rests with the top ten.

Separately, the same data were catalogued under a study of T cells of mothers and their children. The other study reports the following: Nine systemically healthy Caucasian individuals, comprising three mothers and their six children, were included as donors. cDNA synthesis consumed the entire amount of extracted RNA, loaded at around 1.5 ug RNA in each 15 ul reaction. In the second PCR, the M1S primer added sample barcodes and 2-4 random nucleotides. Over 8.5 million TCR beta CDR3 reads were obtained for each mother, and 3 million to 3.5 million reads were obtained for each child. Thymic selection similarly shapes TCR recombination output in related and unrelated pairs, with minor effect from inherited differences. Normalized repertoire overlap in related mother-child pairs was always slightly higher than in unrelated mother-child pairs, but the difference was never significant. No persistent microchimeric T cell clones were detected, at a sensitivity of approximately 90 clones per million clonotypes. To look for features that set related mother-child pairs apart from unrelated individuals, the researchers ran deep NGS to compare the TCR beta repertoires of mothers and children. Mothers averaged approximately 40 +/- 4 years of age and children averaged roughly 11 +/- 4 years. After adapter ligation was performed with NEBNext reagents, the libraries were sequenced on an Illumina HiSeq 2000 with 100+100 nt paired-end reads. To prevent cross-contamination, the mother and child libraries were prepared a month apart and were sequenced in separate runs. For each donor, somewhere between about 500,000 and 2,300,000 distinct TCR beta clonotypes were identified. Naive TCR beta clonotypes were estimated from low-frequency clonotypes matched to each donor's FACS-determined naive share, without sorting.

Recombination joined TRBV28 with TRBJ1-1; no D gene is confidently identified. This receptor was taken from a boy aged 10-17 years in good health. Sequenced sample: blood. The nucleotides read TGTGCCAGCAACATCGGGGTTGATAGCACTGAAGCTTTCTTT. Its translation is CASNIGVDSTEAFF.